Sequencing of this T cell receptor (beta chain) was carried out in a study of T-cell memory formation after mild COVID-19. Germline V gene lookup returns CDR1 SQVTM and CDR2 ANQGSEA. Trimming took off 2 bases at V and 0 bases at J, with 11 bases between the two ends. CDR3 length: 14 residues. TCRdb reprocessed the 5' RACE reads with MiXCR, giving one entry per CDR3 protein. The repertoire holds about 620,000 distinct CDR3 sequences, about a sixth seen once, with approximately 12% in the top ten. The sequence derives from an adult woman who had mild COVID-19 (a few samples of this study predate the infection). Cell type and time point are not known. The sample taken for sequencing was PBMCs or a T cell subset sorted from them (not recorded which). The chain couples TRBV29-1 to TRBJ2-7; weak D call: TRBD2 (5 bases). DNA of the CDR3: TGCAGCGTTGAATCCCCGGGGATCTCCTACGAGCAGTACTTC. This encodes CSVESPGISYEQYF.